Detailed here is one TCR beta chain. This sample was included in a study of blood T cells in healthy people across ages. Study context: Capture by template switching was about one barcoded beta molecule per two T cells.

Combining a sample-barcoded 5' primer with a J-beta primer mix, a second PCR ran for roughly 7 to 12 cycles. TCRdb fed the 5' RACE reads into MiXCR, producing one record per CDR3 protein. The sample shows 700,000 to 950,000 distinct CDR3 sequences, 43% of them seen only once. V lost 1 base to trimming and J lost 9 bases, with 4 bases between them. The CDR3 is 11 residues long. CDR1 is MNHEY, CDR2 SVGEGT, per germline. Isolating PBMCs gave at least 6 million of these cells per sample. The specimen sequenced was blood. This chain connects TRBV6-2 or TRBV6-3 to TRBJ2-1; D unresolved. This TCR derives from a woman aged 60-75 years in good health. The CDR3 spells CASSYLSEQFF. In nucleotides, the CDR3 is TGTGCCAGCAGTTACTTAAGTGAGCAGTTCTTC.